Each of the 8 T cell receptor beta chains below was sequenced from the same sample in a study of identical twins. From the 5' RACE reads, TCRdb called clonotypes with MiXCR, one entry per CDR3 protein. The sample contains some 660,000 distinct CDR3 sequences, around 8.6% of which appear only once. This same sample was also taken into another study, of yellow fever vaccine responses in identical twins.

The sequenced material came from PBMCs. All receptors derive from a woman aged 18 to 35 in good health.

This rearrangement joins TRBV28 to TRBJ2-7; 9 bases are a match to TRBD1. Germline CDR1 is MDHEN and CDR2 is SYDVKM. With V trimmed by 4 bases and J by 1 base, 5 bases remained unmatched. The CDR3 sequence is 15 residues long. This chain's CDR3 is CASSSTDRGSYEQYF. The CDR3 coding sequence is TGTGCCAGCAGTTCAACCGACAGGGGGTCCTACGAGCAGTACTTC.

This rearrangement joins TRBV14 to TRBJ2-1, with D possibly TRBD1 on 6 matching bases. CDR3 size: 13 residues. V was pared by 2 bases and J by 4 bases, with 6 bases between. Germline CDR1 reads SGHDN; CDR2 reads FVKESK. The CDR3 spells CASSQQGYNEQFF. In DNA form, the CDR3 reads TGTGCCAGCAGCCAACAGGGGTACAATGAGCAGTTCTTC.

CDR3 DNA sequence: TGTGCCAGCAGCTTAGGGACAGGGAGTGCAAGCACAGATACGCAGTATTTT. It specifies CASSLGTGSASTDTQYF. V and J are TRBV7-2 and TRBJ2-3; 8 bases map to TRBD1. The ends lost 1 base at V and 0 bases at J; junction bases unmatched: 6. Germline V gene data show CDR1 as SGHTA and CDR2 as FQGNSA. The CDR3 sequence is 17 residues long.

This clonotype appeared a few times. The chain links TRBV11-2 to TRBJ2-1; 8 bases align to TRBD2. Germline CDR1 SGHAT, CDR2 FQNNGV. J gave up 0 bases and V 1 base, and 11 bases lay outside the gene matches. The CDR3 extends over 19 amino acids. In DNA form, the CDR3 reads TGTGCCAGCAGCTTAGGTGGCGGGGGGAATAAACGCTCCTACAATGAGCAGTTCTTC. This codes for CASSLGGGGNKRSYNEQFF.

The rearrangement uses TRBV4-3 and TRBJ1-4, with 9 bases fitting TRBD1. The CDR3 loop spans 15 amino acids. CDR1 is LGHNA and CDR2 is YSLEER in the germline V gene. With V trimmed by 5 bases and J by 5 bases, 6 bases remained unmatched. The CDR3, as DNA: TGCGCCAGCAGCGAACAGGGGGCGCGCAATGAAAAACTGTTTTTT. This encodes CASSEQGARNEKLFF.

This clonotype came up many times. The chain carries TRBV6-6 and TRBJ2-3; D remains unclear. The CDR3 covers 13 residues. CDR1 and CDR2 from the germline V gene are MNHNY and SVGAGI (reference sequence). V lost 2 bases and J lost 2, with 5 bases in between. The CDR3 coding sequence is TGTGCCAGCAGTTACGCCACCACAGATACGCAGTATTTT. Its translation: CASSYATTDTQYF.

The rearrangement links TRBV11-2 to TRBJ2-2, with 8 positions matching TRBD1. Trimming at V came to 1 base and at J to 2 bases, leaving 9 bases not matched to a gene. Germline V gene data show CDR1 as SGHAT and CDR2 as FQNNGV. The CDR3 totals 18 residues. The CDR3 is CASSLVFRGQGNTGELFF. CDR3 sequence (DNA): TGTGCCAGCAGCTTAGTCTTTAGAGGACAGGGAAACACCGGGGAGCTGTTTTTT.

This chain connects TRBV10-3 to TRBJ2-1; 11 bases align to TRBD1. Losses at the gene ends were 6 bases for V and 5 bases for J; bases not matched to a gene: 9. Germline assignment: CDR1 ENHRY and CDR2 SYGVKD. The CDR3 runs to 16 residues. The DNA of the CDR3 is TGTGCCATCAGAGCCCATGGACAGGGGGCAAACAATGAGCAGTTCTTC. It codes for CAIRAHGQGANNEQFF.